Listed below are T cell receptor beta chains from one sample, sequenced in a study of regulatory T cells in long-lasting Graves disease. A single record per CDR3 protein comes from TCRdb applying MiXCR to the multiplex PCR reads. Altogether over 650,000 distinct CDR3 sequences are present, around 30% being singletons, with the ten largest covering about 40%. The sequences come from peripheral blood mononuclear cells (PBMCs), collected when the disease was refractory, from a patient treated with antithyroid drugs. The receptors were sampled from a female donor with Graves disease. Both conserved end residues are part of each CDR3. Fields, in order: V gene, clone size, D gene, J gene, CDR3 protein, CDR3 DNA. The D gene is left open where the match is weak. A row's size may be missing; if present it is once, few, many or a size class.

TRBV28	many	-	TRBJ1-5	CASRTRVGVNQPQHF	TGTGCCAGCAGAACGAGGGTAGGGGTCAATCAGCCCCAGCATTTT
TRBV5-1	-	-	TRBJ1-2	CASSFIELGGDGYTF	TGCGCCAGCAGCTTTATCGAGTTGGGAGGGGATGGCTACACCTTC
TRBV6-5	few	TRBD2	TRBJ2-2	CASSYFSGRTGELFF	TGTGCCAGCAGTTACTTTAGCGGGAGGACCGGGGAGCTGTTTTTT
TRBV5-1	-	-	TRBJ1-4	CASSLVAGHPNEKLFF	TGCGCCAGCAGCTTGGTGGCTGGACACCCTAATGAAAAACTGTTTTTT
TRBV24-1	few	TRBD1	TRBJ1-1	CATSDPTGANTEAFF	TGTGCCACCAGTGATCCCACAGGGGCGAACACTGAAGCTTTCTTT
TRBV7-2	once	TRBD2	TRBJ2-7	CASSLGHPGLVYEQYF	TGTGCCAGCAGCTTAGGTCACCCGGGACTAGTCTACGAGCAGTACTTC
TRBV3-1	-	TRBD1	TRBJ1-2	CASSGTADGYTF	TGTGCCAGCAGCGGGACAGCTGATGGCTACACCTTC
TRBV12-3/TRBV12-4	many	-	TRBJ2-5	CASSGPRGSNRRTQYF	TGTGCCAGCAGCGGACCCAGGGGATCCAACCGGCGGACCCAGTACTTC
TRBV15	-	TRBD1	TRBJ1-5	CATSSTSGTVNQPQHF	TGTGCCACCAGCAGCACCTCCGGGACAGTAAATCAGCCCCAGCATTTT
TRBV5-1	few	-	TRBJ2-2	CASSLVQFTGELFF	TGCGCCAGCAGCTTGGTTCAGTTCACCGGGGAGCTGTTTTTT
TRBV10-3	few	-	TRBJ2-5	CAISQTGGETQYF	TGTGCCATCAGCCAGACAGGAGGAGAGACCCAGTACTTC
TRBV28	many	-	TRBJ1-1	CASKVGGQTIMNTEAFF	TGTGCCAGCAAGGTTGGTGGACAGACTATAATGAACACTGAAGCTTTCTTT
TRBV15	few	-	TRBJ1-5	CATSRDGPRDQPQHF	TGTGCCACCAGCAGAGATGGGCCGCGGGATCAGCCCCAGCATTTT
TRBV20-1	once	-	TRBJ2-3	CSARVGGTDTQYF	TGCAGTGCTAGGGTCGGGGGTACAGATACGCAGTATTTT
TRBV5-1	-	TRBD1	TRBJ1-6	CASSLDQGDSPLHF	TGCGCCAGCAGCTTGGATCAGGGGGATTCACCCCTCCACTTT
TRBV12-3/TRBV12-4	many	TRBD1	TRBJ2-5	CASSTRDSTTGTQYF	TGTGCCAGCAGTACCCGGGACAGTACAACGGGGACCCAGTACTTC
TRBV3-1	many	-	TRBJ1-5	CASSQGGGGQPQHF	TGTGCCAGCAGCCAAGGTGGGGGCGGTCAGCCCCAGCATTTT
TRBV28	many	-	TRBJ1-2	CASSLELNYGYTF	TGTGCCAGCAGTTTGGAACTAAACTATGGCTACACCTTC
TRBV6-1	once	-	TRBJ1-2	CASKDTGLPVYGYTF	TGTGCCAGCAAAGATACAGGTCTCCCAGTATATGGCTACACCTTC
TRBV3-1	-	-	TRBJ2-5	CASSQGRVGTQYF	TGTGCCAGCAGCCAAGGGAGGGTCGGGACCCAGTACTTC